Listed below are T cell receptor beta chains from one sample, sequenced in a study of long-term antiretroviral therapy in people with HIV. Method: immunoSEQ multiplex PCR; TCRdb's copy keeps in-frame clones and lacks some. The profile shows 20,000 to 25,000 clones, more than 85% of them singletons. This sample comprised unsorted PBMCs, obtained 4.4 years after starting antiretroviral therapy. The receptors were sampled from a woman in her forties or fifties with HIV. Both conserved end residues are part of each CDR3. Fields, in order: J gene, clone size, D gene, V gene, CDR3 protein, CDR3 DNA. A D gene is named only where the DNA matches it firmly. A clone size is listed for some rows: how often the clone was seen (once, few, many), or a class if it is expanded.

>TRBJ2-2|once|TRBD2|TRBV13
CASSLGGRLAGATGELFF
TGTGCCAGCAGCTTAGGGGGAAGACTAGCGGGGGCCACCGGGGAGCTGTTTTTT
>TRBJ2-3|.|.|TRBV28
CASSPEVRTQYF
TGTGCCAGCAGTCCCGAAGTACGGACGCAGTATTTT
>TRBJ2-5|.|.|TRBV19
CASSSLGQGQETQYF
TGTGCCAGTAGTTCCCTTGGCCAGGGGCAAGAGACCCAGTACTTC
>TRBJ2-3|.|TRBD2|TRBV4-2
CASSSPGLAGASTDTQYF
TGTGCCAGCAGTTCTCCGGGACTAGCGGGAGCAAGCACAGATACGCAGTATTTT
>TRBJ1-2|once|.|TRBV6-5
CASTPDGYYGYTF
TGTGCCAGCACCCCGGACGGCTACTATGGCTACACCTTC
>TRBJ2-1|.|.|TRBV29-1
CSSKEGTPGGEQFF
TGCAGCTCAAAAGAGGGCACTCCGGGTGGTGAGCAGTTCTTC
>TRBJ2-7|.|.|TRBV5-4
CASSYGPVREQYF
TGTGCCAGCAGCTACGGTCCCGTTAGGGAGCAGTACTTC
>TRBJ2-2|.|.|TRBV29-1
CSVSALGGAGGGELFF
TGCAGCGTCTCTGCCCTCGGTGGGGCCGGGGGCGGGGAGCTGTTTTTT
>TRBJ2-1|.|.|TRBV9
CASSVVGGSTYNEQFF
TGTGCCAGCAGCGTAGTAGGGGGGAGCACCTACAATGAGCAGTTCTTC
>TRBJ2-2|.|TRBD1|TRBV10-2
CASLLNRDRGNTGELFF
TGCGCCAGCTTACTAAATCGGGACAGGGGAAACACCGGGGAGCTGTTTTTT
>TRBJ2-1|.|TRBD2|TRBV27
CASSLSGGAFNEQFF
TGTGCCAGCAGCCTTAGCGGGGGGGCTTTCAATGAGCAGTTCTTC
>TRBJ1-5|once|TRBD1|TRBV5-8
CASSFGTGDQPQHF
TGTGCCAGCAGCTTCGGGACAGGGGATCAGCCCCAGCATTTT
>TRBJ1-3|.|.|TRBV6-5
CASRAVFQGGNTIYF
TGTGCCAGCCGAGCCGTCTTCCAGGGTGGAAACACCATATATTTT
>TRBJ2-3|.|.|TRBV4-3
CASSLGLFTDTQYF
TGCGCCAGCAGCCTGGGACTTTTCACAGATACGCAGTATTTT
>TRBJ2-7|.|TRBD1|TRBV11-2
CASSINPIGQAGEQYF
TGTGCCAGCAGCATCAACCCGATTGGACAGGCGGGCGAGCAGTACTTC
>TRBJ2-7|.|.|TRBV11-1
CASRGDSSYEQYF
TGTGCCAGCAGAGGGGACTCTTCCTACGAGCAGTACTTC
>TRBJ2-7|.|.|TRBV4-2
CASSQKRGQYNEQYF
TGTGCCAGCAGCCAAAAGCGAGGACAGTATAACGAGCAGTACTTC
>TRBJ1-2|.|.|TRBV4-1
CASSQVPGGRGYTF
TGCGCCAGCAGCCAAGTACCGGGGGGGAGAGGCTACACCTTC
>TRBJ2-1|.|TRBD2|TRBV7-9
CASSLEVAGGLSSYNEQFF
TGTGCCAGCAGCTTAGAAGTAGCGGGGGGGTTGAGCTCCTACAATGAGCAGTTCTTC
>TRBJ2-7|.|.|TRBV5-4
CASSLGALYEQYF
TGTGCCAGCAGCCTCGGGGCCCTCTACGAGCAGTACTTC
>TRBJ2-5|few|.|TRBV5-1
CASRSGQPGETQYF
TGCGCCAGCAGGTCGGGGCAACCTGGAGAGACCCAGTACTTC
>TRBJ2-7|.|TRBD2|TRBV5-1
CASCRWTSGSYEQYF
TGCGCCAGCTGTAGGTGGACTAGCGGTTCCTACGAGCAGTACTTC
>TRBJ1-4|.|.|TRBV5-4
CASSLGGAGIEKLFF
TGTGCCAGCAGCTTGGGGGGGGCAGGGATTGAAAAACTGTTTTTT
>TRBJ1-5|.|.|TRBV7-7
CASSLVWGGQGGINQPQHF
TGTGCTAGCAGCTTAGTGTGGGGGGGGCAGGGTGGGATCAATCAGCCCCAGCATTTT
>TRBJ1-4|.|.|TRBV29-1
CSVAVRGNNEKLFF
TGCAGCGTCGCGGTACGGGGAAATAATGAAAAACTGTTTTTT
>TRBJ1-4|.|TRBD1|TRBV7-2
CASSLEGGQGPVSKLFF
TGTGCCAGCAGCTTAGAGGGGGGACAGGGGCCCGTTTCAAAACTGTTTTTT
>TRBJ2-3|.|.|TRBV5-1
CASSLSFTSSGTTSTDTQYF
TGCGCCAGCAGCTTGTCCTTCACATCCTCCGGGACAACTAGCACAGATACGCAGTATTTT
>TRBJ2-3|.|.|TRBV7-3
CASSQNSETQYF
TGTGCCAGCAGCCAAAACTCGGAGACGCAGTATTTT
>TRBJ2-5|few|.|TRBV27
CASSPLDGQETQYF
TGTGCCAGCAGTCCCTTGGACGGACAAGAGACCCAGTACTTC
>TRBJ1-5|.|TRBD1|TRBV5-4
CASSQGGDQPQHF
TGTGCCAGCAGCCAGGGGGGTGATCAGCCCCAGCATTTT
>TRBJ1-6|.|.|TRBV6-1
CASSERQANSPLHF
TGTGCCAGCAGTGAGCGACAGGCAAATTCACCCCTCCACTTT
>TRBJ2-3|.|.|TRBV9
CASSVDSRLSGDTQYF
TGTGCCAGCAGCGTAGATTCCCGTCTTTCCGGAGATACGCAGTATTTT
>TRBJ2-1|.|.|TRBV5-6
CASSLRERTYNEQFF
TGTGCCAGCAGCCTACGAGAGCGGACATACAATGAGCAGTTCTTC
>TRBJ1-1|.|.|TRBV11-1
CASSLVGTLNTEAFF
TGTGCCAGCAGCTTAGTCGGGACACTCAACACTGAAGCTTTCTTT
>TRBJ1-4|.|.|TRBV18
CASSPGAGSREKLFF
TGTGCCAGCTCACCAGGGGCAGGGTCGAGAGAAAAACTGTTTTTT
>TRBJ2-7|.|TRBD1|TRBV9
CASSPSPGTGGGVQYF
TGTGCCAGCAGCCCCTCTCCGGGGACAGGGGGCGGGGTGCAGTACTTC
>TRBJ1-5|once|.|TRBV5-1
CASSLAPNQPQHF
TGCGCCAGCAGCTTGGCTCCGAATCAGCCCCAGCATTTT
>TRBJ2-5|.|.|TRBV19
CASSGAALKEETQYF
TGTGCCAGTAGTGGGGCTGCCCTTAAGGAAGAGACCCAGTACTTC
>TRBJ2-1|.|TRBD2|TRBV27
CASREGLAFYNEQFF
TGTGCCAGCAGGGAGGGACTAGCCTTCTACAATGAGCAGTTCTTC
>TRBJ2-1|.|.|TRBV4-1
CASSQEGQLNEQFF
TGCGCCAGCAGCCAAGAAGGTCAGCTCAATGAGCAGTTCTTC
>TRBJ1-1|.|.|TRBV4-3
CASSGPGEAFF
TGCGCCAGCAGCGGACCGGGAGAAGCTTTCTTT
>TRBJ1-1|.|.|TRBV7-9
CASVRDRLGNTEAFF
TGTGCCAGCGTCCGGGACCGACTAGGGAACACTGAAGCTTTCTTT
>TRBJ2-7|.|.|TRBV6-1
CASSEEVGNYEQYF
TGTGCCAGCAGTGAAGAAGTAGGGAACTACGAGCAGTACTTC
>TRBJ2-1|.|TRBD2|TRBV19
CASSIRLAGIGNEQFF
TGTGCCAGTAGTATAAGACTAGCGGGGATCGGCAATGAGCAGTTCTTC
>TRBJ2-7|.|.|TRBV6-4
CASSDTRASHEQYF
TGTGCCAGCAGTGACACCAGGGCGTCCCACGAGCAGTACTTC
>TRBJ1-4|.|TRBD1|TRBV18
CASSPYRGAKLFF
TGTGCCAGCTCACCCTACAGGGGTGCAAAACTGTTTTTT
>TRBJ2-2|.|.|TRBV6-5
CASSTSRDYTGELFF
TGTGCCAGCAGTACCAGCCGGGACTACACCGGGGAGCTGTTTTTT
>TRBJ2-3|.|TRBD2|TRBV2
CASSLLAGGPTDTQYF
TGTGCCAGCAGTCTGCTAGCGGGGGGTCCCACAGATACGCAGTATTTT
>TRBJ2-3|.|TRBD2|TRBV13
CASSPGLGMADTQYF
TGTGCCAGCAGCCCTGGACTAGGAATGGCAGATACGCAGTATTTT
>TRBJ2-5|.|TRBD2|TRBV7-2
CASSRSRAGGLETQYF
TGTGCCAGCAGCCGCAGTAGAGCGGGGGGGCTGGAGACCCAGTACTTC
>TRBJ1-1|.|.|TRBV7-2
CASSLIPGMNTEAFF
TGTGCCAGCAGCTTAATACCGGGGATGAACACTGAAGCTTTCTTT
>TRBJ1-2|.|.|TRBV7-2
CASSLVTAMGYGYTF
TGTGCCAGCAGCTTAGTCACTGCCATGGGATATGGCTACACCTTC
>TRBJ2-2|.|.|TRBV2
CASSWDTYTGELFF
TGTGCCAGCAGTTGGGACACCTACACCGGGGAGCTGTTTTTT
>TRBJ1-2|once|.|TRBV29-1
CSVDGPMAGVNGYTF
TGCAGCGTTGACGGACCAATGGCAGGGGTCAATGGCTACACCTTC